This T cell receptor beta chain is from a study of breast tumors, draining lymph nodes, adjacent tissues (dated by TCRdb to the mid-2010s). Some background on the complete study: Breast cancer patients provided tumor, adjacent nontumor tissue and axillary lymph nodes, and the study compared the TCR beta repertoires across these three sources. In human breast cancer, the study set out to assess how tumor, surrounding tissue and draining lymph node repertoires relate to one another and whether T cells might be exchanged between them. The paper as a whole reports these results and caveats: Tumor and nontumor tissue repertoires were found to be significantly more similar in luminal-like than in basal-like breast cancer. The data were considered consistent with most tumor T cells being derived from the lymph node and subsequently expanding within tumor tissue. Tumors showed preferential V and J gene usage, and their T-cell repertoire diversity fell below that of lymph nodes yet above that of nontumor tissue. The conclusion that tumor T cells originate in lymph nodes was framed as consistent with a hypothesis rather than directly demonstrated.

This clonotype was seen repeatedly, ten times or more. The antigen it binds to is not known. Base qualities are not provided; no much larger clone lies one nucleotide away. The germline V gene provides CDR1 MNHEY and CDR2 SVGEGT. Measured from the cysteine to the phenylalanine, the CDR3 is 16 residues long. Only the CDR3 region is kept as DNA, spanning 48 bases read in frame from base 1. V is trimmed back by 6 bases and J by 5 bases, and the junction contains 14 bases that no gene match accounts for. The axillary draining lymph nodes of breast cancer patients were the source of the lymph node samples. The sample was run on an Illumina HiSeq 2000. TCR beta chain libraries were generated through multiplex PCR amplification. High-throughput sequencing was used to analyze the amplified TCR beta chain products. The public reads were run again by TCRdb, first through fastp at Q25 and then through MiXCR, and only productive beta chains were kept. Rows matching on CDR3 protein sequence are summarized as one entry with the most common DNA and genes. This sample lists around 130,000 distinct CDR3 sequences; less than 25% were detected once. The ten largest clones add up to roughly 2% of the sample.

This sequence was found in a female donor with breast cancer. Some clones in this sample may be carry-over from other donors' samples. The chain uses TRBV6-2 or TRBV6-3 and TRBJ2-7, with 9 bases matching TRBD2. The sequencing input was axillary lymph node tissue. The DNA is TGTGCCAGCAGACCTGCGGGGGCGGGAGGGCCGAACGAGCAGTACTTC. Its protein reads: CASRPAGAGGPNEQYF.